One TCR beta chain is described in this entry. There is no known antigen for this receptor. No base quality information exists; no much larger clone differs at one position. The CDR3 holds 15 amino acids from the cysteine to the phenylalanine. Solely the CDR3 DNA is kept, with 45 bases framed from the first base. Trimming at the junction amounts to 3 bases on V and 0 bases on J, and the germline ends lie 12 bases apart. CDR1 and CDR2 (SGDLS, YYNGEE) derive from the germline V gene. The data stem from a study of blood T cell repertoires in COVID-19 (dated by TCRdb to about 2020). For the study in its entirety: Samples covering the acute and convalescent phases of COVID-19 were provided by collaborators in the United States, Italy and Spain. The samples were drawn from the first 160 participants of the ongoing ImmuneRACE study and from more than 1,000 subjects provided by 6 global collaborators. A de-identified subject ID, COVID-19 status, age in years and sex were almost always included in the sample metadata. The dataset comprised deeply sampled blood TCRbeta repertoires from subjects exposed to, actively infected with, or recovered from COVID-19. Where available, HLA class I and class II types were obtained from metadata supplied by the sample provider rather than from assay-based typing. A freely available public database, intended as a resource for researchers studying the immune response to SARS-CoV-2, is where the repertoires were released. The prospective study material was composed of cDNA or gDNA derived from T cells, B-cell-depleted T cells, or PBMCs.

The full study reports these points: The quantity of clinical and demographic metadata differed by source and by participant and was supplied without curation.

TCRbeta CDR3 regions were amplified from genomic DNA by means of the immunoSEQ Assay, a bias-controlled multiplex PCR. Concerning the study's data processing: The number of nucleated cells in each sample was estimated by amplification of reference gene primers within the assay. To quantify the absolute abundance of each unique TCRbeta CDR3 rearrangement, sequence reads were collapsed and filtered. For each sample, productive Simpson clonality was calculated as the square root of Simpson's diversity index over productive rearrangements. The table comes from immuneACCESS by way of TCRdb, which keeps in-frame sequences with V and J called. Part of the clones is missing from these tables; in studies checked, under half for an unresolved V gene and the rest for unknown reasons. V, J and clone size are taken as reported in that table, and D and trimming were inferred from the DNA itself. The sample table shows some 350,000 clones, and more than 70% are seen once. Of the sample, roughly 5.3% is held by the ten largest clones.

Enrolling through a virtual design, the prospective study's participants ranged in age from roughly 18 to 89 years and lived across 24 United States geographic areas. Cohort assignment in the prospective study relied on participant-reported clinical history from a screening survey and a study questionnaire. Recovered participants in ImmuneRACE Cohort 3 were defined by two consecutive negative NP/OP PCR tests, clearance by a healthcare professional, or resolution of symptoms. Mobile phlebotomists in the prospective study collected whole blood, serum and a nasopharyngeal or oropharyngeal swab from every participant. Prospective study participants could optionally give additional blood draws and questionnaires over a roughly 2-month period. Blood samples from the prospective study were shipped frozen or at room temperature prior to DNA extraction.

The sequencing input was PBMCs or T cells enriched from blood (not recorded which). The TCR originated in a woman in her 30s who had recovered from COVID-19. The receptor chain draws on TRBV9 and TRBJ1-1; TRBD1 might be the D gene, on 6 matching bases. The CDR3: CASSGQTGMNTEAFF. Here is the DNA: TGTGCCAGCAGCGGTCAGACAGGTATGAACACTGAAGCTTTCTTT.